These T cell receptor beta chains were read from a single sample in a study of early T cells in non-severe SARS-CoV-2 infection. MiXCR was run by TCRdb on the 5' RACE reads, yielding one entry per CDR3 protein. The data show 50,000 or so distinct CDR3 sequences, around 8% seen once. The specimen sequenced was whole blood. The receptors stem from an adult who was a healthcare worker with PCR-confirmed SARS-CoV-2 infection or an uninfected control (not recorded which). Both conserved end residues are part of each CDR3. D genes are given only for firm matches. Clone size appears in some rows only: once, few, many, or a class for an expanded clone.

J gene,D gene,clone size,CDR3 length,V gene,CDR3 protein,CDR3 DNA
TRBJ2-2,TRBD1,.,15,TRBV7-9,CASRDDRGPTGELFF,TGTGCCAGCAGAGACGACAGGGGCCCCACCGGGGAGCTGTTTTTT
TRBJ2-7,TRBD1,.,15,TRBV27,CASNRGQGFSYEQYF,TGTGCCAGCAACCGGGGACAGGGCTTCTCCTACGAGCAGTACTTC
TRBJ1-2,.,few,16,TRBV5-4,CASSLGLTGANYGYTF,TGTGCCAGCAGCCTGGGACTGACAGGCGCTAACTATGGCTACACCTTC
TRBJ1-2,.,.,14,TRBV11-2,CASSTGFSDYGYTF,TGTGCCAGCAGTACAGGTTTTTCCGACTATGGCTACACCTTC
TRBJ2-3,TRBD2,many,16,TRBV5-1,CASSLARAGGADTQYF,TGCGCCAGCAGCTTGGCCCGCGCGGGAGGGGCAGATACGCAGTATTTT
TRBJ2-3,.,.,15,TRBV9,CASSPAGQLTDTQYF,TGTGCCAGCAGCCCCGCCGGACAACTCACAGATACGCAGTATTTT
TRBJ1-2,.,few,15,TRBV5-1,CASSLDDRQAYGYTF,TGCGCCAGCAGCCTCGATGATCGACAGGCCTATGGCTACACCTTC
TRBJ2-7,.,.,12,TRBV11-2,CASSWLAYEQYF,TGTGCCAGCAGCTGGCTGGCCTACGAGCAGTACTTC
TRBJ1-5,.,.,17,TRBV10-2,CASSPIRGMDSNQPQHF,TGCGCCAGCAGTCCTATCCGGGGGATGGATAGCAATCAGCCCCAGCATTTT
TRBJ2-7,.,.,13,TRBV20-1,CSARDPAGYEQYF,TGCAGTGCTAGAGATCCGGCTGGCTACGAGCAGTACTTC
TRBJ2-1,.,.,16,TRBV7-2,CASSLVSGVRYNEQFF,TGTGCCAGCAGCTTAGTGTCGGGAGTTAGGTACAATGAGCAGTTCTTC
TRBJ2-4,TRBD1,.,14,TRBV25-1,CASSETGVKNIQYF,TGTGCCAGCAGTGAGACAGGGGTGAAAAACATTCAGTACTTC
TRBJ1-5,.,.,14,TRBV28,CASSSGWSNQPQHF,TGTGCCAGCAGTTCAGGGTGGAGCAATCAGCCCCAGCATTTT
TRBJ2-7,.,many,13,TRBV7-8,CASSLADRGEQYF,TGTGCCAGCAGCTTAGCGGACAGAGGCGAGCAGTACTTC
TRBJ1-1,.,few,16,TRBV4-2,CASSQAIRSPNTEAFF,TGTGCCAGCAGCCAAGCCATCCGTTCCCCGAACACTGAAGCTTTCTTT
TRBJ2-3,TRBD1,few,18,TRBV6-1,CASSEDSLRQGRTDTQYF,TGTGCCAGCAGTGAGGATTCCCTAAGACAGGGCCGCACAGATACGCAGTATTTT
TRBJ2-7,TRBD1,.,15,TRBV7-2,CASSASGGLSYEQYF,TGTGCCAGCAGCGCCTCAGGGGGCCTCTCCTACGAGCAGTACTTC